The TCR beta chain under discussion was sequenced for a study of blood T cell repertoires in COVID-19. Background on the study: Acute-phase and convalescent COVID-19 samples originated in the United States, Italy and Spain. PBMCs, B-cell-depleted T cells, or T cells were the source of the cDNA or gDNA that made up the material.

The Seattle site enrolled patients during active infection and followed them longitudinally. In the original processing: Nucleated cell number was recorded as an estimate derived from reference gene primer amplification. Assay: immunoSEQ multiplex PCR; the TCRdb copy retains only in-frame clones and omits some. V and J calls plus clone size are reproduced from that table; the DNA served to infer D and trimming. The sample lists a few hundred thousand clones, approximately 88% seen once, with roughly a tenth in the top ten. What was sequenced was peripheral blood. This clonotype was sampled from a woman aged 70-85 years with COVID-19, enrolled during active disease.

CDR3: CASSILPEANYGYTF. The CDR3 coding sequence is TGTGCCAGTAGTATACTACCAGAGGCTAACTATGGCTACACCTTC. The chain employs TRBV19 and TRBJ1-2; D not resolved. With 2 bases removed from V and 0 bases from J, the gap between germline ends came to 10 bases. Germline loops: CDR1 LNHDA, CDR2 SQIVND (reference sequence). The CDR3 is made up of 15 amino acids. The whole variable domain, remainder taken from reference TRBV19 and TRBJ1-2, is DGGITQSPKYLFRKEGQNVTLSCEQNLNHDAMYWYRQDPGQGLRLIYYSQIVNDFQKGDIAEGYSVSREKKESFPLTVTSAQKNPTAFYLCASSILPEANYGYTFGSGTRLTVV.